The 16 T cell receptor beta chains below all came from one sample that was sequenced in a study of spatial heterogeneity in lung cancer. TCRdb redid the calling of the 5' RACE reads with MiXCR, one entry per CDR3 protein. The table shows about 32,000 distinct CDR3 sequences, with roughly 10% occurring only once. The time point is: blood at routine non-recurrence follow-up after resection. The material was PBMCs, obtained at follow-up. Every receptor here comes from a female donor with early-stage non-small cell lung cancer.

This clonotype was detected many times. The V gene is TRBV9, the J gene TRBJ2-1, with TRBD2 matching over 11 bases. The V gene end was trimmed by 4 bases and the J gene end by 2 bases; junction bases not matched to a gene: 5. CDR1 is SGDLS and CDR2 is YYNGEE in the germline V gene. The CDR3 contains 16 residues. CDR3 sequence reads: CASSPLTSGAYNEQFF. As DNA, the CDR3 is TGTGCCAGCAGCCCCCTGACTAGCGGGGCCTACAATGAGCAGTTCTTC.

This sequence joins TRBV2 and TRBJ1-2; possibly TRBD1 for D (5 bases). The CDR3 contains 15 residues. Trimming shortened V by 3 bases and J by 4 bases, and 15 bases separated the two germline ends. Germline V gene data show CDR1 as SNHLY and CDR2 as FYNNEI. CDR3 sequence: CASSDQQQGPYGYTF. CDR3 bases: TGTGCCAGCAGTGACCAGCAGCAGGGCCCCTATGGCTACACCTTC.

This clonotype was counted many times. The chain is built from TRBV29-1 and TRBJ1-2, with D perhaps matching TRBD1 (6 bases). Per germline, CDR1 SQVTM and CDR2 ANQGSEA. The CDR3 is 11 amino acids. Deletions cut 7 bases from V and 8 bases from J, with 14 bases between. The CDR3 bases are TGCAGCGAAAGGGACAATAACGGCTACACCTTC. This codes for CSERDNNGYTF.

This clonotype was counted only a few times. The chain combines TRBV12-3 or TRBV12-4 with TRBJ1-6, with D possibly matching TRBD1 (5 bases). The V end was cut by 0 bases, the J end by 7 bases, with 7 bases between. The CDR3 is 14 amino acids. CDR3 sequence: CASSLAGGNSPLHF. CDR3 bases: TGTGCCAGCAGTTTAGCTGGGGGGAATTCACCCCTCCACTTT.

The chain uses TRBV25-1 and TRBJ2-2; 7 bases agree with TRBD1. The germline V gene has CDR1 MGHDK and CDR2 SYGVNS. The CDR3 totals 16 residues. J gave up 4 bases and V 4 bases, and 9 bases lay outside the gene matches. The CDR3 loop reads CASSGSRTGSTGELFF. The CDR3 nucleotides are TGTGCCAGCAGTGGCTCCCGGACAGGCTCCACCGGGGAGCTGTTTTTT.

The chain links TRBV2 to TRBJ1-1; a possible D gene is TRBD1 (6 bases). The V gene's germline CDR1 is SNHLY and CDR2 FYNNEI. The CDR3 has 13 residues. V was shortened by 2 bases and J by 4 bases, with 8 bases between the two germline ends. The CDR3 reads CASSENRATEAFF. CDR3 nucleotides: TGTGCCAGCAGTGAAAACAGGGCCACTGAAGCTTTCTTT.

This clonotype was observed many times. V and J are TRBV5-1 and TRBJ1-6, with D uncertain. Germline CDR1 SGHRS, CDR2 YFSETQ. Trimming cost V 5 bases and J 6 bases, with 9 bases left between them. The CDR3 contains 13 residues. The CDR3 DNA sequence: TGCGCCAGCAGTTCGGACGGTAATTCACCCCTCCACTTT. It codes for CASSSDGNSPLHF.

This clonotype was counted many times. V gene TRBV7-9 combines with J gene TRBJ2-5; D unclear. The CDR3 covers 13 residues. Germline values: CDR1 SEHNR, CDR2 FQNEAQ (reference sequence). Trimming took 0 bases from V and 5 from J, leaving 7 bases between them. The CDR3 DNA reads TGTGCCAGCAGCTTAGCGGTTCGGGAGACCCAGTACTTC. Translated: CASSLAVRETQYF.

This clonotype is labeled as medium-sized. The V gene is TRBV6-5, the J gene TRBJ2-3; D not certain. This CDR3 spans 14 amino acids. Trimming removed 5 bases from V and 0 bases from J, with 9 bases in between. Germline-derived CDR1 and CDR2 are MNHEY and SVGAGI. The DNA of the CDR3 is TGTGCCAGCAGTCAAGGCAGAAGCACAGATACGCAGTATTTT. It is translated as CASSQGRSTDTQYF.

There are many counts of this clonotype. CDR3 sequence (DNA): TGTGCCAGCAGTTCTGCCCCCGGGAATGAAAAACTGTTTTTT. Translation: CASSSAPGNEKLFF. The chain has TRBV7-6 and TRBJ1-4; D call uncertain. This CDR3 region has 14 residues. Trimming removed 6 bases from V and 5 bases from J, with 13 bases in between. Germline lookup yields CDR1 SGHVS and CDR2 FNYEAQ.

This rearrangement joins TRBV28 to TRBJ1-1; D unresolved. The CDR3 runs to 14 residues. Germline V gene data show CDR1 as MDHEN and CDR2 as SYDVKM. Deletions cut 3 bases from V and 4 bases from J, with 12 bases between. The CDR3 DNA is TGTGCCAGCAGTTTGATTCCAGCCACCACTGAAGCTTTCTTT. The encoded protein is CASSLIPATTEAFF.

Note on this clonotype: The junction does not match germline at one end; this may be a read error. The chain carries TRBV25-1 and TRBJ2-1; D unclear. The CDR3 spans 11 residues. Germline CDR1 reads MGHDK; CDR2 reads SYGVNS. The DNA of the CDR3 is TGTACCAGCAGTGAGAGTAATGAGCAGTTCTTC. This sequence encodes CTSSESNEQFF.

This clonotype was seen ten or more times. This chain joins TRBV5-1 and TRBJ2-7; maybe TRBD1 (6 bases). This CDR3 contains 12 residues. The V gene's germline CDR1 is SGHRS and CDR2 YFSETQ. Deletions cut 4 bases from V and 4 bases from J, with 9 bases between. CDR3 sequence: CASSLQGYEQYF. CDR3 bases: TGCGCCAGCAGCCTACAGGGATACGAGCAGTACTTC.

The table lists this clonotype with many counts. The rearrangement links TRBV28 to TRBJ2-7; 8 positions agree with TRBD1. Germline-derived CDR1 and CDR2 are MDHEN and SYDVKM. Losses at the gene ends were 5 bases for V and 7 bases for J; bases not matched to a gene: 10. The CDR3 sequence is 14 residues long. The CDR3 DNA sequence: TGTGCCAGCAGTCCCCGGACAGGGCTTTGGGAGCAGTACTTC. Protein product: CASSPRTGLWEQYF.

This clonotype occurred a few times. The gene calls are TRBV7-9 and TRBJ1-1, with a weak D call TRBD1 (5 bases). Germline V gene lookup returns CDR1 SEHNR and CDR2 FQNEAQ (reference sequence). The CDR3 is 14 amino acids. Trimming took 7 bases from V and 2 from J, leaving 14 bases between them. Here the CDR3 reads CASKSRGDNTEAFF. CDR3 nucleotides: TGTGCCAGCAAAAGTCGGGGGGACAACACTGAAGCTTTCTTT.

This clonotype has only a few counts. V is TRBV29-1 and J is TRBJ2-7; TRBD1 aligns across 10 bases. The CDR3 extends over 15 amino acids. The V gene end was trimmed by 0 bases and the J gene end by 2 bases; junction bases not matched to a gene: 4. In germline, CDR1 is SQVTM, CDR2 ANQGSEA. The CDR3 loop reads CSVEEEGQGPYEQYF. The DNA for the CDR3 is TGCAGCGTTGAAGAAGAGGGACAGGGGCCCTACGAGCAGTACTTC.